This T cell receptor (beta chain) was sequenced in a study of CD4 T cells in relation to SARS-CoV-2 and coronaviruses. About this clone: Its antigen is currently unknown.

Some clones are missing from TCRdb's copy, which holds only in-frame ones; the method was immunoSEQ multiplex PCR. Here the sample spans approximately 70,000 clones, approximately 95% being singletons. Unexposed donor CD4+ T cells date from about 2010-2019, before the COVID-19 pandemic. Naive and memory CD4+ T cells came from enriched cryopreserved PBMCs. V was trimmed by 0 bases and J by 5 bases, leaving 14 bases between them. Germline CDR1 and CDR2: SGDLS and YYNGEE. This CDR3 has 16 residues. Study-level results: This crossreactivity analysis covered spike protein alone, no other viral proteins. Crossreactive clones expanded significantly less to SARS-CoV-2 than monoreactive clones.

V is TRBV9 and J is TRBJ2-2, with D perhaps matching TRBD1 (6 bases). The clonotype originates from a human donor in good health. Sequences were obtained from naive CD4+ T cells from PBMCs. The subset here: naive CD4+ T cells isolated by negative enrichment. This chain's CDR3 is CASSVATGQLTGELFF. As DNA, the CDR3 is TGTGCCAGCAGCGTAGCTACTGGACAGTTGACCGGGGAGCTGTTTTTT.